Below are 24 T cell receptor beta chains sequenced from a single sample in a study of T cells in Graves' hyperthyroidism and ophthalmopathy. RNA transcripts yielded amplified TCR beta CDR3 regions. HTBI primers were employed in a first-round RT-PCR of the TCR CDR3. TCRdb ran MiXCR on the multiplex PCR reads and lists one entry per CDR3 protein. The profile shows 300,000 to 450,000 distinct CDR3 sequences, 20% to 25% of them singletons. The sequenced sample consisted of blood. The receptors were gathered from a man aged 45-60 years with Graves' hyperthyroidism.

This clonotype was counted between two and nine times. The rearrangement uses TRBV28 and TRBJ1-5; no clear D. The germline gives CDR1 MDHEN, CDR2 SYDVKM. V lost 3 bases to trimming and J lost 0 bases, with 6 bases between them. The CDR3 covers 14 residues. This CDR3 is CASSLLNSNQPQHF. The CDR3 bases are TGTGCCAGCAGTTTGTTGAATAGCAATCAGCCCCAGCATTTT.

The table lists this clonotype with many counts. This chain joins TRBV28 and TRBJ2-5; D perhaps matches TRBD2 (5 bases). This CDR3 contains 14 residues. Germline V CDR1 and CDR2: MDHEN, SYDVKM. V lost 5 bases, J lost 4 bases, and 14 bases lay in between. The CDR3 here is CASSLDYRGETQYF. CDR3 sequence (DNA): TGTGCCAGCAGTCTCGACTACCGGGGAGAGACCCAGTACTTC.

This clonotype appeared a few times. J is TRBJ1-2 and V is TRBV20-1; D may be TRBD1 (6 bases). The CDR3 consists of 12 residues. CDR1 is DFQATT and CDR2 is SNEGSKA in the germline V gene (reference sequence). V was pared by 1 base and J by 13 bases, with 16 bases between. For the CDR3, the DNA is TGCAGTGCTAGAGGACAGGCTAGAAGTTCCACCTTC. Translation: CSARGQARSSTF.

This clonotype has a handful of counts. The V and J genes are TRBV19 and TRBJ1-1; D is possibly TRBD1 (6 bases). CDR3 length: 14 amino acids. V lost 3 bases to trimming and J lost 4 bases, with 12 bases between them. The germline CDR1 and CDR2 sequences are LNHDA and SQIVND (reference sequence). CDR3 DNA: TGTGCCAGTAGTATCACAGGGAGGAGCACTGAAGCTTTCTTT. This sequence encodes CASSITGRSTEAFF.

The chain has TRBV29-1 and TRBJ2-7, with 7 bases fitting TRBD1. The CDR3 totals 13 residues. Trimming removed 6 bases from V and 6 bases from J; junction bases left unmatched: 11. The germline CDR1 and CDR2 sequences are SQVTM and ANQGSEA. The CDR3 region is CSVSQGPWGEQYF. In nucleotides, the CDR3 is TGCAGCGTCTCACAGGGGCCGTGGGGCGAGCAGTACTTC.

The rearrangement joins TRBV4-2 to TRBJ1-2; D is unresolved. From germline, CDR1 is LGHNA and CDR2 YNFKEQ. Trimming took off 1 base at V and 5 bases at J, with 5 bases between the two ends. The CDR3 length is 12 residues. CDR3 sequence reads: CASSQAQYGYTF. CDR3 DNA sequence: TGTGCCAGCAGCCAAGCCCAGTATGGCTACACCTTC.

This clonotype came up a few times. The chain is built from TRBV6-1 and TRBJ2-7; D gene uncertain. Germline V CDR1 and CDR2: MNHNS, SASEGT. The CDR3 covers 13 residues. V was cut by 6 bases and J by 6 bases, with 15 bases left in between. This CDR3 is CASRQRSSAEQYF. CDR3 sequence (DNA): TGTGCCAGCAGGCAAAGGTCCAGCGCCGAGCAGTACTTC.

In its sample, this clonotype was seen a few times. The chain uses TRBV27 and TRBJ2-1; the match to TRBD2 covers 11 bases. This CDR3 has 21 amino acids. CDR1 MNHEY and CDR2 SMNVEV come from the germline V gene (reference sequence). V was pared by 0 bases and J by 4 bases, with 17 bases of the junction left unmatched. The CDR3 nucleotides read TGTGCCAGCAGTTTATCGCCGTTTGTACTAGCGGGAGACTCGAGGTACAATGAGCAGTTCTTC. Protein: CASSLSPFVLAGDSRYNEQFF.

This clonotype was found a few times. The chain carries TRBV30 and TRBJ2-1, with 12 bases lining up with TRBD2. Trimming removed 8 bases from V and 7 bases from J; junction bases left unmatched: 9. CDR3 length: 14 residues. The germline V gene has CDR1 GTSNPN and CDR2 SVGIG (reference sequence). The chain's CDR3 is CAAPTSGSRNEQFF. DNA for the CDR3: TGTGCCGCCCCGACTAGCGGGAGTAGGAATGAGCAGTTCTTC.

In this sample, this clonotype turned up many times. This chain joins TRBV27 and TRBJ2-7, with a tentative D call TRBD2 (5 bases). The V end lost 3 bases, the J end lost 1 base, and 13 bases lay between the germline ends. This CDR3 comprises 15 residues. CDR1 and CDR2 (germline): MNHEY, SMNVEV (reference sequence). In DNA form, the CDR3 reads TGTGCCAGCAGTTTCTCGGACTCCCTTTCCTACGAGCAGTACTTC. Residues: CASSFSDSLSYEQYF.

The rearrangement joins TRBV20-1 to TRBJ2-1; D possibly corresponds to TRBD2 (6 bases). Germline V lookup: CDR1 DFQATT, CDR2 SNEGSKA (reference sequence). This CDR3 spans 14 amino acids. V gave up 6 bases and J gave up 2 bases, with 14 bases separating them. The DNA for the CDR3 is TGCAGTGCAACGGGACTTTCAACCTACAATGAGCAGTTCTTC. It is translated as CSATGLSTYNEQFF.

V and J are TRBV6-1 and TRBJ2-7; D not resolved. V was cut by 6 bases and J by 7 bases, with 13 bases left in between. The V gene's germline CDR1 is MNHNS and CDR2 SASEGT. The CDR3 consists of 12 residues. CDR3: CASRRTLGEQYF. CDR3 DNA: TGTGCCAGCAGGCGGACCCTGGGTGAGCAGTACTTC.

The rearrangement joins TRBV11-3 to TRBJ1-4; TRBD1 might be the D (6 bases). The CDR3 loop spans 15 amino acids. Germline CDR1 and CDR2: SGHNT and YENEEA. Trimming took off 5 bases at V and 8 bases at J, with 18 bases between the two ends. CDR3 residues: CASSTRVGGREKLFF. The CDR3 coding sequence is TGTGCCAGCAGCACCCGGGTTGGGGGGCGCGAAAAACTGTTTTTT.

This clonotype was seen at least ten times. This chain connects TRBV24-1 to TRBJ2-3; weak D call: TRBD2 (5 bases). The CDR3 covers 15 residues. V lost 5 bases to trimming and J lost 0 bases, with 11 bases between them. From germline, CDR1 is KGHDR and CDR2 SFDVKD. The CDR3 here is CATSGTSGSTDTQYF. CDR3 in DNA: TGTGCCACCAGTGGCACGAGCGGAAGCACAGATACGCAGTATTTT.

The rearrangement links TRBV20-1 to TRBJ1-1, with D uncertain. The germline V and J ends were trimmed by 6 bases and 7 bases, with 15 bases remaining between them. The CDR3 has 12 amino acids. Germline V lookup: CDR1 DFQATT, CDR2 SNEGSKA (reference sequence). The CDR3 region has the DNA TGCAGTGCCCCTACCGCGGGCGTTGAAGCTTTCTTT. Translation: CSAPTAGVEAFF.

This clonotype was observed a handful of times. The chain uses TRBV30 and TRBJ1-1; D remains unclear. V was shortened by 2 bases and J by 3 bases, with 10 bases between the two germline ends. Germline loops: CDR1 GTSNPN, CDR2 SVGIG (reference sequence). CDR3 length: 13 residues. In nucleotides, the CDR3 is TGTGCCTGGAGTCCCGCACAGTACACTGAAGCTTTCTTT. Residues: CAWSPAQYTEAFF.

This clonotype showed up just once. The V gene is TRBV24-1, the J gene TRBJ1-2; unclear D gene. CDR3 length equals 12 residues. Germline values: CDR1 KGHDR, CDR2 SFDVKD. Trimming removed 10 bases from V and 3 bases from J, with 11 bases in between. CDR3 amino acids: CATAEGDYGYTF. The CDR3 bases are TGTGCCACAGCGGAGGGAGACTATGGCTACACCTTC.

About this clonotype: This may stem from a read error, because a much larger clone lies one nucleotide away. The chain joins TRBV6-2 or TRBV6-3 to TRBJ2-3; 14 bases line up with TRBD2. In germline, CDR1 is MNHEY, CDR2 SVGEGT. This CDR3 comprises 18 residues. V gave up 6 bases and J gave up 5 bases; unmatched junction bases: 13. CDR3 coding DNA: TGTGCCAGCAGACCCGGGACTAGCGGGAGTTGGGCGGGAGATACGCAGTATTTT. Residues: CASRPGTSGSWAGDTQYF.

This clonotype was counted a few times. The rearrangement uses TRBV3-1 and TRBJ2-1, with D maybe TRBD2 (7 bases). The CDR3 spans 13 residues. The V end lost 1 base, the J end lost 15 bases, and 16 bases lay between the germline ends. Germline V gives CDR1 LGHDT, CDR2 YNNKEL (reference sequence). CDR3 sequence reads: CASSQVVGRGLFF. DNA of the CDR3: TGTGCCAGCAGCCAAGTGGTGGGGAGGGGGTTGTTCTTC.

This clonotype was recorded a few times. This chain links TRBV3-1 with TRBJ2-2; D gene uncertain. Germline CDR1 and CDR2: LGHDT and YNNKEL (reference sequence). The CDR3 sequence is 13 residues long. The V end lost 0 bases, the J end lost 4 bases, and 3 bases lay between the germline ends. The CDR3 DNA is TGTGCCAGCAGCCAAGAGGGCACCGGGGAGCTGTTTTTT. Protein: CASSQEGTGELFF.

This chain links TRBV11-1 with TRBJ2-1; TRBD2 agrees at 9 bases. In germline, CDR1 is SGHAT, CDR2 FQDESV (reference sequence). V was clipped by 1 base and J by 9 bases; unmatched bases: 7. This CDR3 has 15 amino acids. The CDR3 sequence: CASSLEGREGTEQFF. In nucleotides, the CDR3 is TGTGCCAGCAGCTTAGAGGGGCGGGAGGGGACTGAGCAGTTCTTC.

V is TRBV11-2 and J is TRBJ2-3, with D possibly being TRBD2 (6 bases). Germline V CDR1 and CDR2: SGHAT, FQNNGV. CDR3 size: 14 residues. V was shortened by 1 base and J by 4 bases, with 9 bases between the two germline ends. Written as DNA, the CDR3 is TGTGCCAGCAGCTTAGGCGGGGTTTCAGATACGCAGTATTTT. It is translated as CASSLGGVSDTQYF. The complete variable domain, with remaining parts taken from reference TRBV11-2 and TRBJ2-3, reads EAGVAQSPRYKIIEKRQSVAFWCNPISGHATLYWYQQILGQGPKLLIQFQNNGVVDDSQLPKDRFSAERLKGVDSTLKIQPAKLEDSAVYLCASSLGGVSDTQYFGPGTRLTVL.

The J gene is TRBJ2-2, the V gene TRBV7-7; D is uncertain. The CDR3 consists of 14 residues. Germline V lookup: CDR1 SSHAT, CDR2 FNYEAQ (reference sequence). Between the trimmed V and J ends, which lost 1 base and 10 bases, there was a span of 13 bases. CDR3 coding DNA: TGTGCCAGCAGCTTAGACTTGGACCGTCCGGAGCTGTTTTTT. It is translated as CASSLDLDRPELFF.

At least ten counts were recorded for this clonotype. This chain connects TRBV18 to TRBJ2-5; the match to TRBD2 covers 8 bases. The CDR3 length is 13 residues. Germline trimming cut 6 bases from V and 3 bases from J; bases unmatched to any gene: 3. Per germline, CDR1 KGHSH and CDR2 LQKENI. The CDR3 region has the DNA TGTGCCAGCTCTTACGGGAGGGAAGAGACCCAGTACTTC. It translates to CASSYGREETQYF.